This T cell receptor (beta chain) was retrieved from a study of shared clonotypes between healthy human individuals. On the study more broadly: In total, the donors were a couple of women and a few men aged 18 to 49. Overall study findings and caveats: It was the non-shared clonotypes that had lower generation probabilities than clonotypes shared by all four donors. Depth of sequencing was expected to influence donor clonotype sharing.

The genomic DNA of each subset was split evenly across several immunoSEQ plates. The method was immunoSEQ multiplex PCR; TCRdb's version includes in-frame clones alone and lacks a portion of them. The sample contains about 820,000 clones, 80% to 95% of which appear only once. Remarks on this clone: The antigen remains unidentified.

Trimming removed 1 base from V and 7 bases from J, with 5 bases in between. This CDR3 is built from 12 residues. Germline V gene sequence: CDR1 SGHTA, CDR2 FQGNSA. Naive CD8 cells lacked CD45RO, underwent positive selection for CCR7 and left out terminally differentiated effector memory CD45RA+ cells. The receptor comes from a man aged 25-45 years in good health. The source material was naive CD8+ T cells sorted from blood. The chain carries TRBV7-2 and TRBJ1-5; D uncertain. The CDR3 nucleotides are TGTGCCAGCAGCTTAGGTATCCAGCCCCAGCATTTT. Translation gives CASSLGIQPQHF.